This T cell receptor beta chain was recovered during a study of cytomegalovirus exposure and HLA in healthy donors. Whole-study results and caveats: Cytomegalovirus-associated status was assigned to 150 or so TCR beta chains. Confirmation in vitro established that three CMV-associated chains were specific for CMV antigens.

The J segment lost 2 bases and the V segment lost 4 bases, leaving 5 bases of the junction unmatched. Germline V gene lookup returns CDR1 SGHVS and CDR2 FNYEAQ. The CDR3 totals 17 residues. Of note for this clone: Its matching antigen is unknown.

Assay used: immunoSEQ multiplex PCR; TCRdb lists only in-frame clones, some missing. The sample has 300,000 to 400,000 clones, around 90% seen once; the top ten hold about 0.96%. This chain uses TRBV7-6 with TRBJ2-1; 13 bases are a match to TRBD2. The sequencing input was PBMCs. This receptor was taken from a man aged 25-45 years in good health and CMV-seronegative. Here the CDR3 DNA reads TGTGCCAGCAGCTCCCGGACTAGCGGGGGACCCTACAATGAGCAGTTCTTC. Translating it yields CASSSRTSGGPYNEQFF.